This record concerns one T cell receptor beta chain sequence. This specimen comes from a study of identical twins. In germline, CDR1 is DFQATT, CDR2 SNEGSKA (reference sequence). The CDR3 loop spans 11 amino acids. With template switching, a universal primer site was added, and the cDNA carried unique molecular identifiers. TCRdb processed the 5' RACE reads anew with MiXCR; each CDR3 protein has one entry. Found here are 1.5 million to 2 million distinct CDR3 sequences, more than 30% of them singletons; the top ten hold about 0.27%. The rearrangement uses TRBV20-1 and TRBJ2-7; 8 bases are a match to TRBD1. Specimen: cord blood. This receptor was taken from a newborn girl in good health. The CDR3, as DNA: TGCAGCTTACAGGGGGCCTACGAGCAGTACTTC. Translated: CSLQGAYEQYF.